These 25 T cell receptor beta chains came from one sample sequenced in a study of T cells in Graves' hyperthyroidism and ophthalmopathy. There were TCR beta CDR3 regions amplified from RNA transcripts. When the TCR CDR3 underwent first-round RT-PCR, the HTBI primer set was used. In TCRdb, the multiplex PCR reads were re-called with MiXCR into one record per CDR3 protein. This repertoire shows 300,000 to 500,000 distinct CDR3 sequences, about 14% found once; its top ten account for approximately 27%. The sample taken for sequencing was blood. All receptors come from a man aged 50-59 years with Graves' ophthalmopathy.

This clonotype was detected ten times or more. The chain combines TRBV12-3 or TRBV12-4 with TRBJ2-6, with 7 bases aligning to TRBD1. This CDR3 has 17 amino acids. Trimming took 5 bases from V and 2 from J; bases not matched to a gene: 9. CDR3 nucleotides: TGTGCCAGCAGTGACCAAGAGGGGGCTGCTGGGGCCAACGTCCTGACTTTC. It translates to CASSDQEGAAGANVLTF.

This clonotype was picked up many times. This chain uses TRBV7-8 with TRBJ2-7; 7 bases agree with TRBD1. This CDR3 is built from 14 residues. J was trimmed by 7 bases and V by 6 bases; bases with no gene match: 12. Germline CDR1 SGHVS, CDR2 FQNEAQ. CDR3 sequence reads: CASRPEQGFGEQYF. The CDR3 nucleotides read TGTGCCAGCAGACCTGAACAGGGGTTCGGGGAGCAGTACTTC.

In this sample, this clonotype turned up a few times. The junction and the germline gene differ at one end; a read error may be behind it. The chain combines TRBV9 with TRBJ2-4; 9 bases align to TRBD2. CDR1 SGDLS and CDR2 YYNGEE come from the germline V gene. The CDR3 sequence is 18 residues long. Here the CDR3 reads CASSVLAGGGPAKNIQYF. In DNA, the CDR3 is TGTGCCAGCAGCGTATTGGCGGGGGGGGGTCCAGCCAAAAACATTCAGTACTTT.

This clonotype was detected many times. This chain joins TRBV20-1 and TRBJ1-5, with D hard to call. V shed 0 bases and J shed 7 bases, with 13 bases lying between them. This CDR3 contains 14 residues. Germline V gives CDR1 DFQATT, CDR2 SNEGSKA (reference sequence). This CDR3 reads CSARDGGFGQPQHF. The DNA of the CDR3 is TGCAGTGCTAGAGATGGCGGCTTTGGGCAGCCCCAGCATTTT.

The V call is TRBV5-1, the J call TRBJ1-1; D gene unclear. Germline V gene sequence: CDR1 SGHRS, CDR2 YFSETQ. This CDR3 spans 19 amino acids. The germline V and J ends were trimmed by 7 bases and 1 base, with 29 bases remaining between them. CDR3 protein: CASGKDITGLAGKNTEAFF. In DNA, the CDR3 is TGCGCCAGCGGTAAAGATATCACGGGTTTGGCAGGAAAGAACACTGAAGCTTTCTTT. Variable domain in full (rest from reference TRBV5-1 and TRBJ1-1): KAGVTQTPRYLIKTRGQQVTLSCSPISGHRSVSWYQQTPGQGLQFLFEYFSETQRNKGNFPGRFSGRQFSNSRSEMNVSTLELGDSALYLCASGKDITGLAGKNTEAFFGQGTRLTVV.

This clonotype was counted many times. The rearrangement uses TRBV12-3 or TRBV12-4 and TRBJ2-3; 12 positions agree with TRBD2. V gave up 6 bases and J gave up 3 bases; unmatched junction bases: 7. This CDR3 has 16 amino acids. The CDR3 DNA reads TGTGCCAGCAGACCGTCCGGGACTAGCGGGACAGATACGCAGTATTTT. Translating it yields CASRPSGTSGTDTQYF.

Only a few counts were recorded for this clonotype. The chain is built from TRBV6-1 and TRBJ1-5; 12 bases are a match to TRBD1. The CDR3 contains 16 residues. Looked up from germline, CDR1 is MNHNS and CDR2 is SASEGT. Trimming removed 5 bases from V and 9 bases from J; junction bases left unmatched: 11. Written as DNA, the CDR3 is TGTGCCAGCAGTACGCTCTCCGGGACAGGGGGCCGGCCCCAGCATTTT. Translation: CASSTLSGTGGRPQHF.

The chain couples TRBV27 to TRBJ1-5, with 10 bases that match TRBD1. V was pared by 7 bases and J by 1 base, with 4 bases of the junction left unmatched. CDR1 and CDR2 from the germline V gene are MNHEY and SMNVEV (reference sequence). This CDR3 has 15 amino acids. As DNA, the CDR3 is TGTGCCAGCAACCCGGGACAGGGGAGCAATCAGCCCCAGCATTTT. Amino acid sequence: CASNPGQGSNQPQHF.

This clonotype has ten or more counts. This chain connects TRBV27 to TRBJ2-5; D remains ambiguous. This CDR3 comprises 14 residues. The germline V gene encodes CDR1 MNHEY and CDR2 SMNVEV (reference sequence). V was pared by 5 bases and J by 1 base, with 11 bases between. CDR3 loop: CASSPNWPQETQYF. The CDR3 region has the DNA TGTGCCAGCAGTCCAAACTGGCCCCAAGAGACCCAGTACTTC.

A few counts support this clonotype. J is TRBJ1-2 and V is TRBV20-1; the D is unclear. Germline values: CDR1 DFQATT, CDR2 SNEGSKA (reference sequence). V was trimmed by 3 bases and J by 8 bases, leaving 13 bases between them. This CDR3 region has 12 residues. CDR3 region: CSASSGLDGYTF. The CDR3 nucleotides are TGCAGTGCTAGTTCGGGTTTAGACGGCTACACCTTC.

CDR3 in DNA: TGTGCCGTTCTAGACAGTTCCACCTACGAGCAGTACTTC. Amino acid sequence: CAVLDSSTYEQYF. The chain is built from TRBV19 and TRBJ2-7, with a weak D call TRBD1 (5 bases). CDR3 size: 13 residues. Trimming removed 11 bases from V and 2 bases from J, with 16 bases in between. Germline values: CDR1 LNHDA, CDR2 SQIVND (reference sequence).

This clonotype was counted a few times. This chain links TRBV29-1 with TRBJ2-2; D call uncertain. Trimming took off 6 bases at V and 6 bases at J, with 11 bases between the two ends. Germline assignment: CDR1 SQVTM and CDR2 ANQGSEA. CDR3 length: 12 amino acids. CDR3 in amino acids: CSVTSPSGELFF. CDR3 coding DNA: TGCAGCGTCACGTCGCCGTCCGGGGAGCTGTTTTTT.

This clonotype was counted ten times or more. The chain is built from TRBV9 and TRBJ1-3; a possible D gene is TRBD1 (5 bases). The CDR3 runs to 15 residues. Trimming stripped 0 bases from V and 2 bases from J, with 9 bases between. In germline, CDR1 is SGDLS, CDR2 YYNGEE. The CDR3 DNA is TGTGCCAGCAGCGTAGTGGGGGGGACTGGAAACACCATATATTTT. This codes for CASSVVGGTGNTIYF.

This clonotype was observed at least ten times. The V gene is TRBV15, the J gene TRBJ1-5; 10 bases map to TRBD1. V lost 11 bases and J lost 5; bases outside the gene matches: 21. The length of the CDR3 is 18 residues. CDR1 is LNHNV, CDR2 YYDKDF, per germline (reference sequence). CDR3 coding DNA: TGTGCCGGGAAGTCCGGGACAGGGGAAATTTCGGTGGATCAGCCCCAGCATTTT. It is translated as CAGKSGTGEISVDQPQHF.

At least ten counts were recorded for this clonotype. The rearrangement links TRBV5-1 to TRBJ2-1; D tentatively reads TRBD1 or TRBD2 (5 bases each). The germline V and J ends were trimmed by 1 base and 6 bases, with 14 bases remaining between them. Germline loops: CDR1 SGHRS, CDR2 YFSETQ. CDR3 length equals 15 residues. CDR3 nucleotides: TGCGCCAGCAGCTTGCTGGGGGAGCGGCTCAATGAGCAGTTCTTC. Protein: CASSLLGERLNEQFF. Based on the CDR3 plus reference TRBV5-1 and TRBJ2-1, the full variable domain is KAGVTQTPRYLIKTRGQQVTLSCSPISGHRSVSWYQQTPGQGLQFLFEYFSETQRNKGNFPGRFSGRQFSNSRSEMNVSTLELGDSALYLCASSLLGERLNEQFFGPGTRLTVL.

This clonotype was detected many times. The chain is built from TRBV3-1 and TRBJ2-2; TRBD2 aligns across 12 bases. Germline assignment: CDR1 LGHDT and CDR2 YNNKEL (reference sequence). With 4 bases clipped from V and 4 bases from J, the junction kept 4 bases outside the gene matches. The CDR3 length is 16 residues. The CDR3 here is CASSLLAGGFTGELFF. The CDR3 bases are TGTGCCAGCAGCCTGCTAGCGGGAGGGTTCACCGGGGAGCTGTTTTTT.

The CDR3 protein is CASSQVLTGAYETQYF. The CDR3 DNA is TGTGCCAGCAGCCAAGTTCTCACGGGGGCTTATGAGACCCAGTACTTC. The V gene is TRBV3-1, the J gene TRBJ2-5; D tentatively fits TRBD1 or TRBD2 (6 bases each). CDR3 size: 16 residues. Germline V gene data show CDR1 as LGHDT and CDR2 as YNNKEL (reference sequence). V was cut by 1 base and J by 5 bases, with 17 bases left in between.

This sequence joins TRBV11-3 and TRBJ2-2; 13 nucleotides line up with TRBD2. V was clipped by 4 bases and J by 4 bases; unmatched bases: 12. Per the germline V gene, CDR1 is SGHNT and CDR2 is YENEEA. The CDR3 length is 19 residues. The CDR3 spells CASSSIPGLAGRITGELFF. Here the CDR3 DNA reads TGTGCCAGCAGCTCGATCCCGGGACTAGCGGGAAGAATCACCGGGGAGCTGTTTTTT.

This clonotype was seen a few times. CDR3: CASSLFVKATANYGYTF. For the CDR3, the DNA is TGTGCCAGCAGCTTATTTGTGAAGGCAACCGCTAACTATGGCTACACCTTC. The gene calls are TRBV7-3 and TRBJ1-2; D call uncertain. There are 17 residues in the CDR3. V was shortened by 2 bases and J by 0 bases, with 16 bases between the two germline ends. Looked up from germline, CDR1 is SGHTA and CDR2 is FQGTGA.

In its sample, this clonotype was seen many times. V is TRBV11-2 and J is TRBJ2-1, with 9 positions matching TRBD2. The V gene's germline CDR1 is SGHAT and CDR2 FQNNGV. Losses at the gene ends were 5 bases for V and 7 bases for J; bases not matched to a gene: 12. The CDR3 runs 16 residues. The CDR3 nucleotides are TGTGCCAGCAGCCCTTCGGGAGCGGGAGGTTTAAATGAGCAGTTCTTC. Protein: CASSPSGAGGLNEQFF.

Only a few counts were recorded for this clonotype. V gene TRBV20-1 combines with J gene TRBJ2-7, with a tentative D call TRBD2 (6 bases). Germline CDR1 and CDR2: DFQATT and SNEGSKA (reference sequence). Trimming took off 4 bases at V and 4 bases at J, with 26 bases between the two ends. The CDR3 loop spans 17 amino acids. The CDR3 bases are TGCAGTGCTACTTCCCGGGGCAAAGCCAGAGGAGGGTACGAGCAGTACTTC. This translates into CSATSRGKARGGYEQYF.

This clonotype has a handful of counts. The chain employs TRBV28 and TRBJ2-7; 7 bases align to TRBD2. J lost 0 bases, V lost 5 bases, and 7 bases had no gene match. The CDR3 is 15 residues long. CDR1 and CDR2 (germline): MDHEN, SYDVKM. CDR3 DNA sequence: TGTGCCAGCAGTGCTGGCGGACTAGTCTCCTACGAGCAGTACTTC. Its protein is CASSAGGLVSYEQYF.

In this sample, this clonotype turned up a few times. The chain recombines TRBV5-1 with TRBJ2-7; D is unclear. The germline gives CDR1 SGHRS, CDR2 YFSETQ. There are 15 residues in the CDR3. V shed 1 base and J shed 3 bases, with 14 bases lying between them. The CDR3, as DNA: TGCGCCAGCAGCTTGTGCCCAAGTACCAGCTACGAGCAGTACTTC. Translation gives CASSLCPSTSYEQYF.

This clonotype was recorded many times. The rearrangement joins TRBV12-3 or TRBV12-4 to TRBJ2-3, with 12 bases that match TRBD2. The trim removed 3 bases at V and 0 bases at J, leaving 16 bases unmatched. There are 21 residues in the CDR3. The chain's CDR3 is CASSFFRDPSGTSGSTDTQYF. The CDR3 coding sequence is TGTGCCAGCAGTTTCTTTCGGGATCCCTCAGGGACTAGCGGGAGCACAGATACGCAGTATTTT.

The V call is TRBV11-2, the J call TRBJ2-5; possibly TRBD2 for D (6 bases). The CDR3 is 14 residues long. Looked up from germline, CDR1 is SGHAT and CDR2 is FQNNGV. V was shortened by 3 bases and J by 5 bases, with 13 bases between the two germline ends. The CDR3: CASSLTAGRETQYF. In nucleotides, the CDR3 is TGTGCCAGCAGCTTGACGGCGGGGAGGGAGACCCAGTACTTC.